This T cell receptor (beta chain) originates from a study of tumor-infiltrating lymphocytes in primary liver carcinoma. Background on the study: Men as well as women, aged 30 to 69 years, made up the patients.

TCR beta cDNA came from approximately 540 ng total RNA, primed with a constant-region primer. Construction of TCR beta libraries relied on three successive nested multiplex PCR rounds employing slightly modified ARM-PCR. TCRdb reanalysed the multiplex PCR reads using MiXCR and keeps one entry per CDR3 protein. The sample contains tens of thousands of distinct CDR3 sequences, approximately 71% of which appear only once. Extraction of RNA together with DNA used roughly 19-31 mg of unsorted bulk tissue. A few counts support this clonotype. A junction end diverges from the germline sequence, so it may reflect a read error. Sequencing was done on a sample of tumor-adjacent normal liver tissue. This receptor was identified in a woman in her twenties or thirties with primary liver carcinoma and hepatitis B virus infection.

CDR3 region: CAGSLQGKAFF. DNA for the CDR3: TGTGCCGGCAGTTTGCAGGGCAAAGCTTTCTTT. The chain uses TRBV12-3 or TRBV12-4 and TRBJ1-1; a weak D match, TRBD1 (5 bases). This CDR3 is built from 11 residues.